A selection of T cell receptor beta chains follows, all from one sample in a study of blood T cell repertoires in COVID-19. Clones were read by immunoSEQ multiplex PCR, and TCRdb kept only the in-frame ones, dropping some. This sample has around 230,000 clones, with around 88% found just once. Specimen: peripheral blood. The receptors come from a woman between 50 and 59 years old with acute or convalescent COVID-19. CDR3s include the opening cysteine and the closing phenylalanine or tryptophan. The order of the fields is V gene, D gene, J gene, clone size, CDR3 DNA, CDR3 protein. A D gene is named only where the DNA matches it firmly. Some rows mark clone size as missing; the rest say once, few, many or name a class of expanded clone.

V: TRBV7-6
D: TRBD1
J: TRBJ2-7
size: -
DNA: TGTGCCAGCACCCTAAAGGGGGCAAGGGAGCAGTACTTC
CDR3: CASTLKGAREQYF

V: TRBV6-7
D: -
J: TRBJ2-3
size: once
DNA: TGTGCCAGCAGTCCGCTAGCCCTTAACGCGGCGGCTAGCACAGATACGCAGTATTTT
CDR3: CASSPLALNAAASTDTQYF

V: TRBV10-3
D: -
J: TRBJ2-1
size: -
DNA: TGTGCCATCAGTGAGAGGACTAACTCCTACAATGAGCAGTTCTTC
CDR3: CAISERTNSYNEQFF

V: TRBV27
D: TRBD1
J: TRBJ2-7
size: -
DNA: TGTGCCAGCAGTCGGACAGGGGGGAACTACGAGCAGTACTTC
CDR3: CASSRTGGNYEQYF

V: TRBV5-5
D: -
J: TRBJ1-5
size: -
DNA: TGTGCCAGCAGCTTTAAACAGGCGGATCAGCCCCAGCATTTT
CDR3: CASSFKQADQPQHF

V: TRBV29-1
D: -
J: TRBJ2-7
size: -
DNA: TGCAGCGTTCCCTCGAACGACAGGAGCTCCTACGAGCAGTACTTC
CDR3: CSVPSNDRSSYEQYF

V: TRBV5-6
D: TRBD1
J: TRBJ2-6
size: once
DNA: TGTGCCAGCAGCTCCTCCGGGACAGGCCGCTCTGGGGCCAACGTCCTGACTTTC
CDR3: CASSSSGTGRSGANVLTF

V: TRBV3-1/TRBV3-2
D: TRBD2
J: TRBJ2-5
size: -
DNA: TGTGCCAGCAGCCAAGAAATAGCGGGAGGAGAGACCCAGTACTTC
CDR3: CASSQEIAGGETQYF

V: TRBV7-2
D: -
J: TRBJ1-1
size: -
DNA: TGTGCCAGCAGCTATCTCCGCCAGGGTTATGAAGCTTTCTTT
CDR3: CASSYLRQGYEAFF

V: TRBV30
D: -
J: TRBJ1-1
size: medium-sized
DNA: TGTGCCTGGAGTGTGGGAGTGAACACTGAAGCTTTCTTT
CDR3: CAWSVGVNTEAFF

V: TRBV11-2
D: -
J: TRBJ1-1
size: few
DNA: TGTGCCAGCAGCGCAATGGCTCGGAGCACTGAAGCTTTCTTT
CDR3: CASSAMARSTEAFF

V: TRBV7-8
D: TRBD2
J: TRBJ2-7
size: -
DNA: TGTGCCAGCAGCTCTCTAGCGGGGCCCTACGAGCAGTACTTC
CDR3: CASSSLAGPYEQYF

V: TRBV28
D: TRBD1
J: TRBJ1-1
size: -
DNA: TGTGCCAGCAGTGAAATTGGAGGGGCCCTAACAGGGGCTGAAGCTTTCTTT
CDR3: CASSEIGGALTGAEAFF

V: TRBV29-1
D: -
J: TRBJ1-1
size: -
DNA: TGCAGCGTTGGTCGCGGGCAGAACACTGAAGCTTTCTTT
CDR3: CSVGRGQNTEAFF

V: TRBV7-2
D: -
J: TRBJ2-5
size: few
DNA: TGTGCCAGCAGCTTAGCGCAGTGGAGATCGTCAGAGACCCAGTACTTC
CDR3: CASSLAQWRSSETQYF

V: TRBV5-8
D: -
J: TRBJ1-5
size: -
DNA: TGTGCCAGCAGCTCCCTGGGAGGCAGCAATCAGCCCCAGCATTTT
CDR3: CASSSLGGSNQPQHF

V: TRBV2
D: TRBD1
J: TRBJ1-5
size: -
DNA: TGTGCCAGCGGTCCGACAGGGGGCACCCAGCCCCAGCATTTT
CDR3: CASGPTGGTQPQHF

V: TRBV2
D: TRBD1
J: TRBJ2-2
size: -
DNA: TGTGCCAGACAACGACAGGGCGGGACCGGGGAGCTGTTTTTT
CDR3: CARQRQGGTGELFF

V: TRBV5-6
D: TRBD1
J: TRBJ1-1
size: -
DNA: TGTGCCAGCAGCTTTGGACAGGCGAACACTGAAGCTTTCTTT
CDR3: CASSFGQANTEAFF

V: TRBV7-2
D: TRBD1
J: TRBJ2-1
size: few
DNA: TGTGCCAGCAGCGGGGGGGGGACAGGGTCCTACAATGAGCAGTTCTTC
CDR3: CASSGGGTGSYNEQFF

V: TRBV7-6
D: TRBD2
J: TRBJ2-5
size: once
DNA: TGTGCCAGCAGCTTAGGCGGACTAGCGGGAGAGACCCAGTACTTC
CDR3: CASSLGGLAGETQYF

V: TRBV20-1
D: -
J: TRBJ2-3
size: -
DNA: TGCAGTGCTAGTGTAGCGGACAGCACAGATACGCAGTATTTT
CDR3: CSASVADSTDTQYF

V: TRBV11-2
D: -
J: TRBJ2-7
size: -
DNA: TGTGCCAGCAGCTTAGAGGCCCGGGTCTCCTACGAGCAGTACTTC
CDR3: CASSLEARVSYEQYF

V: TRBV6-6
D: TRBD2
J: TRBJ2-1
size: -
DNA: TGTGCCAGCAGTTACTCAGTGGCGGGGGACAATGAGCAGTTCTTC
CDR3: CASSYSVAGDNEQFF

V: TRBV19
D: TRBD2
J: TRBJ2-1
size: -
DNA: TGTGCCAGTAGTCCCCGTGGGCGACTAGCGGGAGTAGGAATCCTAGGCAATGAGCAGTTCTTC
CDR3: CASSPRGRLAGVGILGNEQFF

V: TRBV15
D: -
J: TRBJ1-4
size: -
DNA: TGTGCCACCAGCAGAGACAGGGTGAATGAAAAACTGTTTTTT
CDR3: CATSRDRVNEKLFF

V: TRBV6-5
D: -
J: TRBJ2-2
size: -
DNA: TGTGCCAGCAGTCGGGTGAACACCGGGGAGCTGTTTTTT
CDR3: CASSRVNTGELFF

V: TRBV2
D: -
J: TRBJ1-1
size: -
DNA: TGTGCCAGCAGTGGGGGAGGCGTGAACACTGAAGCTTTCTTT
CDR3: CASSGGGVNTEAFF

V: TRBV4-1
D: -
J: TRBJ2-3
size: once
DNA: TGCGCCAGCAGCCAGGAGACTAGGGCACGGGATACGCAGTATTTT
CDR3: CASSQETRARDTQYF